Listed below are T cell receptor beta chains from one sample, sequenced in a study of early T cells in non-severe SARS-CoV-2 infection. TCRdb passed the 5' RACE reads through MiXCR, listing each CDR3 protein once. The sample holds tens of thousands of distinct CDR3 sequences; more than 4% are singletons and the top ten take around 7.8%. The source was whole blood, collected at baseline. These receptors were taken from an adult who was a healthcare worker with PCR-confirmed SARS-CoV-2 infection or an uninfected control (not recorded which). Both conserved end residues are part of each CDR3. The D gene is left open where the match is weak. Clone size is shown for a subset of rows, as once, few, many or a class of expanded clone.

D gene,clone size,J gene,V gene,CDR3 DNA,CDR3 protein
.,medium-sized,TRBJ2-5,TRBV5-1,TGCGCCAGCAGCCCCAGCTCGGAGGGGGCTCAAGAGACCCAGTACTTC,CASSPSSEGAQETQYF
.,.,TRBJ2-3,TRBV3-1,TGTGCCAGCAGCTGGGGGGTTAGCACAGATACGCAGTATTTT,CASSWGVSTDTQYF
.,few,TRBJ2-2,TRBV5-1,TGCGCCAGCAGCCTGGAGGCAGGGCCCACCGGGGAGCTTTTTTTT,CASSLEAGPTGELFF
.,.,TRBJ1-2,TRBV7-9,TGTGCCAGCAGCTCGGGTCCAGACGAATCCTTC,CASSSGPDESF
TRBD2,many,TRBJ2-5,TRBV7-9,TGTGCCAGCAGCTTAGGCCATAGCGGGGCCATCCTAGAGACCCAGTACTTC,CASSLGHSGAILETQYF
.,few,TRBJ1-5,TRBV7-9,TGTGCCAGCAGCTTAGATGCAGGGGATAGTCAGCCCCAGCATTTT,CASSLDAGDSQPQHF
TRBD2,many,TRBJ2-1,TRBV7-9,TGTGCCATCGACCTACTAGCGTCGATGGACAATGAGCAGTTCTTC,CAIDLLASMDNEQFF
.,.,TRBJ2-1,TRBV7-9,TGTGCCAGCAGCGTAGGCAATGAGCAGTTCTTC,CASSVGNEQFF
TRBD1,few,TRBJ1-6,TRBV28,TGTGCCAGCTCGTACAGGGGCAGCTCCTATAATTCACCCCTCCACTTT,CASSYRGSSYNSPLHF
TRBD1,.,TRBJ1-4,TRBV5-1,TGCGCCAGCAGCTCCTCTCCGGGACAGTCTAATGAAAAACTGTTTTTT,CASSSSPGQSNEKLFF
TRBD2,many,TRBJ2-1,TRBV19,TGTGCCAGTAGTATACGGACTAGCGGCAATGAGCAGTTCTTC,CASSIRTSGNEQFF
.,.,TRBJ1-2,TRBV29-1,TGCAGCGTTGGTCGATCGCGAGGCTACACCTTC,CSVGRSRGYTF
.,many,TRBJ2-3,TRBV6-2/TRBV6-3,TGTGCCAGCAGTTACTCGGTAGATACGCAGTATTTT,CASSYSVDTQYF
.,many,TRBJ2-3,TRBV19,TGTGCCAGTAGACTTTCGGGGGATACGCAGTATTTT,CASRLSGDTQYF
.,few,TRBJ2-3,TRBV12-3/TRBV12-4,TGTGCCAGCAGCCTGACTAGTCTTGACACAGATACGCAGTATTTT,CASSLTSLDTDTQYF
.,few,TRBJ2-2,TRBV4-1,TGCGCCAGCAGCCAAGTGGCGGCGACCGGGGAGCTGTTTTTT,CASSQVAATGELFF
.,many,TRBJ2-7,TRBV30,TGTGCCTGGAGTCGGCAGGCCCGCGAGCAGTACTTC,CAWSRQAREQYF
.,.,TRBJ1-1,TRBV4-1,TGCGCCAGCAGCCAAAAAGTTGGGGGAGCGGGGACTGAAGCTTTCTTT,CASSQKVGGAGTEAFF
.,many,TRBJ1-1,TRBV4-1,TGCGCCAGCAGCCACTCGATCCTTTCGAACACTGAAGCTTTCTTT,CASSHSILSNTEAFF
.,many,TRBJ2-3,TRBV12-3/TRBV12-4,TGTGCCAGCCGTATGGGTGGGAGCACAGATACGCAGTATTTT,CASRMGGSTDTQYF
.,many,TRBJ1-4,TRBV6-6,TGTGCCAGCGGTGGCGGGCCCTTGGTTCCTAATGAAAAACTGTTTTTT,CASGGGPLVPNEKLFF
TRBD2,many,TRBJ2-1,TRBV12-5,TGTGCTAGTGGTTTGATGACCGGGACTAGAGGTGAGCAGTTCTTC,CASGLMTGTRGEQFF
.,few,TRBJ2-3,TRBV27,TGTGCCAGCAGTTTATACTCCCCTCGGGATGGGGATACGCAGTATTTT,CASSLYSPRDGDTQYF
.,.,TRBJ2-7,TRBV20-1,TGCAGTGCTAGAGATACGGAGGGGCAGTACTTC,CSARDTEGQYF
TRBD1,few,TRBJ1-1,TRBV11-2,TGTGCCAGCAGCCTGGACAGGGATAATGAAGCTTTCTTT,CASSLDRDNEAFF
.,many,TRBJ1-5,TRBV6-2/TRBV6-3,TGTGCCAGCAGTGCCAGTAATCAGCCCCAGCATTTT,CASSASNQPQHF
TRBD1,many,TRBJ2-1,TRBV4-2,TGTGCCAGCAGCCAAGCCGCCACCGGGACAGTCGATGAGCAGTTCTTC,CASSQAATGTVDEQFF
TRBD2,many,TRBJ2-7,TRBV6-6,TGTGCCAGCAGTTGGGGACTAGCGCCAGCCTACGAGCAGTACTTC,CASSWGLAPAYEQYF
.,many,TRBJ1-1,TRBV20-1,TGCAGTGCTAGAGAGGTGAACACTGAAGCTTTCTTT,CSAREVNTEAFF
.,many,TRBJ1-1,TRBV11-2,TGTGCCAGCAGCAGAGAGACCAGAACCGCTGAAGCTTTCTTT,CASSRETRTAEAFF
TRBD2,many,TRBJ2-1,TRBV7-9,TGTGCCAGCAGATCGGGACTAGCGGTTTATGAGCAGTTCTTC,CASRSGLAVYEQFF
.,many,TRBJ1-5,TRBV12-3/TRBV12-4,TGTGCCAGCAGTTATAGCAATCAGCCCCAGCATTTT,CASSYSNQPQHF
TRBD2,.,TRBJ2-1,TRBV7-9,TGTGCCAGCAGCCCCGGACTAGTTGGCAATGAGCAGTTCTTC,CASSPGLVGNEQFF
.,many,TRBJ1-2,TRBV29-1,TGCAGCGTTGAAAGGGGGAACTATGGCTACACCTTC,CSVERGNYGYTF
.,many,TRBJ2-6,TRBV12-3/TRBV12-4,TGTGCCAGCACCCGGGGCTCCGCCGGGGCCAACGTCCTGACTTTC,CASTRGSAGANVLTF
.,many,TRBJ1-5,TRBV20-1,TGCAGTGCTACCCCGGGGCTCAATCAGCCCCAGCATTTT,CSATPGLNQPQHF
.,many,TRBJ2-6,TRBV7-2,TGTGCCAGCAGCCGGGGCCGCTCTGGGGCCAACGTCCTGACTTTC,CASSRGRSGANVLTF
.,few,TRBJ1-4,TRBV12-3/TRBV12-4,TGTGCCAGCAGATTACAGGGAAGAAATGAAAAACTGTTTTTT,CASRLQGRNEKLFF
.,many,TRBJ1-1,TRBV6-2/TRBV6-3,TGTGCCAGCAGGACCCCCTCAAGCCGCATGAACACTGAAGCTTTCTTT,CASRTPSSRMNTEAFF
.,many,TRBJ2-1,TRBV5-6,TGTGCCAGCAGCGCACTTGGCCATGAGCAGTTCTTC,CASSALGHEQFF
TRBD2,.,TRBJ2-7,TRBV20-1,TGCAGTGCTAGGTCGGGACTAGCGGGAGAGAGCGAGCAGTACTTC,CSARSGLAGESEQYF